Listed below are T cell receptor beta chains from one sample, sequenced in a study of cytotoxic CD8 clonotypes in ibrutinib-treated CLL. Using immunoSEQ multiplex PCR, the repertoire was profiled, and TCRdb retains in-frame clones only, with some absent. The top ten clones hold over 6.5% of a sample with about 27,000 clones, roughly 85% of them seen once. Specimen: PBMCs, collected after 24 months of ibrutinib treatment. The receptors derive from a human donor with chronic lymphocytic leukemia. Both conserved end residues are part of each CDR3. Fields, in order: CDR3 length, V gene, D gene, J gene, clone size, CDR3 protein, CDR3 DNA. The D gene is left open where the match is weak. Where a row states a size, it is once, few, many or the class of an expanded clone; other rows omit it.

>16|TRBV9|TRBD1|TRBJ1-6|once
CASSGQGSVAGSPLHF
TGTGCCAGCAGCGGACAGGGAAGTGTAGCCGGTTCACCCCTCCACTTT
>14|TRBV10-3|TRBD2|TRBJ2-3|NA
CAGSGGPSTDTQYF
TGTGCCGGGAGCGGGGGGCCCAGCACAGATACGCAGTATTTT
>13|TRBV6-4|NA|TRBJ1-5|NA
CASSDTVNQPQHF
TGTGCCAGCAGTGACACGGTCAATCAGCCCCAGCATTTT
>14|TRBV10-3|TRBD1|TRBJ1-2|NA
CAISESGQGYGYTF
TGTGCCATCAGTGAGTCAGGACAGGGCTATGGCTACACCTTC
>15|TRBV19|NA|TRBJ1-1|NA
CASSASSGAPTEAFF
TGTGCCAGTAGTGCTTCTTCAGGGGCTCCCACTGAAGCTTTCTTT
>15|TRBV6-6|TRBD1|TRBJ1-2|NA
CASSNTGVWLDGYTF
TGTGCCAGCAGCAACACAGGGGTGTGGTTAGATGGCTACACCTTC
>15|TRBV5-5|TRBD1|TRBJ2-2|NA
CASSGTGISTGELFF
TGTGCCAGCAGCGGGACAGGGATCAGCACCGGGGAGCTGTTTTTT
>14|TRBV10-1|NA|TRBJ2-3|NA
CASSSGASTDTQYF
TGCGCCAGCAGTTCCGGGGCCAGCACAGATACGCAGTATTTT
>16|TRBV6-6|TRBD1|TRBJ1-1|NA
CASSYSTDRGRTEAFF
TGTGCCAGCAGTTACTCGACGGACAGGGGGCGAACTGAAGCTTTCTTT
>14|TRBV19|NA|TRBJ1-6|NA
CASSPGSYNSPLHF
TGTGCCAGTAGTCCAGGGTCCTATAATTCACCCCTCCACTTT
>17|TRBV19|NA|TRBJ2-1|NA
CASSIDPGQYSYNEQFF
TGTGCCAGTAGTATAGACCCTGGACAGTACTCCTACAATGAGCAGTTCTTC
>14|TRBV7-2|NA|TRBJ1-3|NA
CASSWGISGNTIYF
TGTGCCAGCAGCTGGGGAATCTCTGGAAACACCATATATTTT
>14|TRBV5-1|NA|TRBJ1-4|NA
CASSWTALNEKLFF
TGCGCCAGCAGCTGGACAGCACTTAATGAAAAACTGTTTTTT
>16|TRBV2|NA|TRBJ1-1|NA
CASTLTGAGVNTEAFF
TGTGCCAGCACCCTCACCGGGGCAGGGGTGAACACTGAAGCTTTCTTT
>13|TRBV7-2|NA|TRBJ2-2|NA
CASSLMGNGELFF
TGTGCCAGCAGCTTAATGGGAAACGGGGAGCTGTTTTTT
>15|TRBV5-1|NA|TRBJ2-3|NA
CASSPTISGTDTQYF
TGCGCCAGCAGCCCCACTATAAGCGGTACAGATACGCAGTATTTT
>13|TRBV19|TRBD1|TRBJ1-4|NA
CASSRQGVGKLFF
TGTGCCAGTAGTCGACAGGGGGTTGGAAAACTGTTTTTT
>15|TRBV6-6|NA|TRBJ2-4|NA
CASSYSRSGKNIQYF
TGTGCCAGCAGTTACTCGCGTAGTGGCAAAAACATTCAGTACTTC
>14|TRBV19|NA|TRBJ2-3|NA
CASSTGRRADTQYF
TGTGCCAGTAGTACCGGACGGAGGGCAGATACGCAGTATTTT
>14|TRBV7-2|NA|TRBJ1-4|NA
CASSRLGGHEKLFF
TGTGCCAGCAGCCGACTGGGGGGGCATGAAAAACTGTTTTTT
>18|TRBV5-1|TRBD2|TRBJ2-2|NA
CASSFGTRPGSGTGELFF
TGCGCCAGCAGCTTTGGGACTAGGCCCGGTAGTGGCACCGGGGAGCTGTTTTTT
>15|TRBV7-8|TRBD1|TRBJ2-7|NA
CASSWGTGSSYEQYF
TGTGCCAGCAGCTGGGGGACAGGGAGTTCCTACGAGCAGTACTTC
>14|TRBV6-5|NA|TRBJ2-5|NA
CASSVGLSGETQYF
TGTGCCAGCAGCGTCGGACTATCCGGAGAGACCCAGTACTTC
>15|TRBV19|NA|TRBJ1-3|once
CASRPGQNSGNTIYF
TGTGCCAGTAGACCCGGACAGAACTCTGGAAACACCATATATTTT
>13|TRBV7-9|NA|TRBJ2-1|NA
CASSLASWGEQFF
TGTGCCAGCAGCTTAGCTAGCTGGGGTGAGCAGTTCTTC
>18|TRBV18|TRBD2|TRBJ2-5|NA
CASSPNHIRTSGQETQYF
TGTGCCAGCTCACCCAACCATATTCGGACTAGCGGGCAAGAGACCCAGTACTTC
>16|TRBV7-9|NA|TRBJ1-1|NA
CASSLHTAELGTEAFF
TGTGCCAGCAGCCTTCATACCGCCGAGCTGGGCACTGAAGCTTTCTTT
>14|TRBV4-1|NA|TRBJ1-5|NA
CASSQDPGNQPQHF
TGCGCCAGCAGCCAAGATCCGGGAAATCAGCCCCAGCATTTT
>14|TRBV18|NA|TRBJ2-7|NA
CASSPSNSRAEQYF
TGTGCCAGCTCACCCTCAAACTCACGGGCCGAGCAGTACTTC
>13|TRBV7-9|NA|TRBJ2-4|NA
CASSSLAKNIQYF
TGTGCCAGCAGCTCCTTAGCCAAAAACATTCAGTACTTC
>19|TRBV7-9|TRBD1|TRBJ2-3|few
CASSPTKAGTGGSTDTQYF
TGTGCCAGCAGCCCAACAAAGGCCGGGACAGGGGGCTCCACAGATACGCAGTATTTT
>17|TRBV21-1|NA|TRBJ1-1|NA
CASSTPPRTGDRTEAFF
TGTGCCAGCAGCACGCCCCCGCGGACAGGGGATAGGACTGAAGCTTTCTTT
>15|TRBV5-4|NA|TRBJ1-6|NA
CASSPGQFGNSPLHF
TGTGCCAGCAGCCCAGGCCAATTCGGGAATTCACCCCTCCACTTT
>15|TRBV7-3|NA|TRBJ1-1|few
CASSPPGVPNTEAFF
TGTGCCAGCAGCCCCCCAGGGGTCCCGAACACTGAAGCTTTCTTT
>15|TRBV6-5|NA|TRBJ2-3|few
CASSIRGTPPDTQYF
TGTGCCAGCAGCATCAGAGGCACACCCCCGGATACGCAGTATTTT
>13|TRBV11-2|TRBD1|TRBJ1-2|NA
CASSVGQVYGYTF
TGTGCCAGCAGCGTAGGACAGGTCTATGGCTACACCTTC
>14|TRBV29-1|TRBD1|TRBJ2-7|NA
CSVESGTGGYEQYF
TGCAGCGTTGAATCCGGGACAGGGGGTTACGAGCAGTACTTC
>15|TRBV5-6|NA|TRBJ2-1|NA
CASSLGDLLYNEQFF
TGTGCCAGCAGCTTGGGCGATCTGCTCTACAATGAGCAGTTCTTC
>15|TRBV6-5|TRBD1|TRBJ1-2|NA
CASSNTGVWLDGYTF
TGTGCCAGCAGCAACACAGGGGTGTGGTTAGATGGCTACACCTTC
>13|TRBV6-1|NA|TRBJ1-1|NA
CASIIRSNTEAFF
TGTGCCAGCATTATCCGTTCGAACACTGAAGCTTTCTTT
>12|TRBV19|NA|TRBJ2-7|once
CASKDSTYEQYF
TGTGCCAGTAAGGACAGTACCTACGAGCAGTACTTC
>16|TRBV15|TRBD2|TRBJ2-3|NA
CATSRDLSGGWDTQYF
TGTGCCACCAGCAGAGATCTAAGCGGGGGGTGGGATACGCAGTATTTT